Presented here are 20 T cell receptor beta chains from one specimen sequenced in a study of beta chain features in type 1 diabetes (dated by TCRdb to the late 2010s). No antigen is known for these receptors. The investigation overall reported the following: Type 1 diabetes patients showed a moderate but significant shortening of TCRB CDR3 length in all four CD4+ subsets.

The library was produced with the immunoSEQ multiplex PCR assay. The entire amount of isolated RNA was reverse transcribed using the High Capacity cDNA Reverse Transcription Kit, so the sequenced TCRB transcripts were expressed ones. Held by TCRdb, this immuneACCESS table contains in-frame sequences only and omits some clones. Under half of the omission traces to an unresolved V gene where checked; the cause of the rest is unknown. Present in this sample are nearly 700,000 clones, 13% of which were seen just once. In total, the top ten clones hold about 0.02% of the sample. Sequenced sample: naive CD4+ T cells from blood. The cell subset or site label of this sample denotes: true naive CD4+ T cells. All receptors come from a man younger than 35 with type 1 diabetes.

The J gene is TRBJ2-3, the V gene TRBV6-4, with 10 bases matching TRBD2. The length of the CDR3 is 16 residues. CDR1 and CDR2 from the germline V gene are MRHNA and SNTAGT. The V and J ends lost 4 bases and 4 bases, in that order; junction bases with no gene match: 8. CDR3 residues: CASSGHLAGAPDTQYF. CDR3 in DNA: TGTGCCAGCAGTGGTCATCTAGCGGGGGCCCCAGATACGCAGTATTTT.

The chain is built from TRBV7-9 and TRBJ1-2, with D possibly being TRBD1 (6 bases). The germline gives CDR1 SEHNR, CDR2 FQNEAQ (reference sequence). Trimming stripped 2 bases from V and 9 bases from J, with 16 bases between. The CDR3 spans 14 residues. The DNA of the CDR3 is TGTGCCAGCAGCTTACAACAGGGCCCCCGAAGCTACACCTTC. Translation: CASSLQQGPRSYTF. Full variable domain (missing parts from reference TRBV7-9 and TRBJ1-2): DTGVSQNPRHKITKRGQNVTFRCDPISEHNRLYWYRQTLGQGPEFLTYFQNEAQLEKSRLLSDRFSAERPKGSFSTLEIQRTEQGDSAMYLCASSLQQGPRSYTFGSGTRLTVV.

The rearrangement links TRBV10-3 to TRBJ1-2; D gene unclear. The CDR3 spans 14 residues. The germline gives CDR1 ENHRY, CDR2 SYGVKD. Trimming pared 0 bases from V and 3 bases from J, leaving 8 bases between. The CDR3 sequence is CAISESTGDYGYTF. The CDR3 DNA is TGTGCCATCAGTGAGTCGACTGGGGACTATGGCTACACCTTC.

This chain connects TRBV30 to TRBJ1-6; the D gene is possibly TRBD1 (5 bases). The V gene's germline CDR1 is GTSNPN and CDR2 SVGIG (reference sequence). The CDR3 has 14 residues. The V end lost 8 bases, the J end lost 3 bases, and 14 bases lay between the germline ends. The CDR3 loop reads CAGEGLIYNSPLHF. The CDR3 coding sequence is TGTGCCGGTGAGGGACTGATCTATAATTCACCCCTCCACTTT. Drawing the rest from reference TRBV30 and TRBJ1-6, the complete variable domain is SQTIHQWPATLVQPVGSPLSLECTVEGTSNPNLYWYRQAAGRGLQLLFYSVGIGQISSEVPQNLSASRPQDRQFILSSKKLLLSDSGFYLCAGEGLIYNSPLHFGNGTRLTVT.

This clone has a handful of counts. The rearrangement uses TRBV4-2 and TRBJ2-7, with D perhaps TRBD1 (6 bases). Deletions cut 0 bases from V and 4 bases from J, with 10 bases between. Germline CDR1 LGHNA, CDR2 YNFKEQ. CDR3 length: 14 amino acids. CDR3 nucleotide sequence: TGTGCCAGCAGCCAAGATGAAGGACAGTACGAGCAGTACTTC. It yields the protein CASSQDEGQYEQYF.

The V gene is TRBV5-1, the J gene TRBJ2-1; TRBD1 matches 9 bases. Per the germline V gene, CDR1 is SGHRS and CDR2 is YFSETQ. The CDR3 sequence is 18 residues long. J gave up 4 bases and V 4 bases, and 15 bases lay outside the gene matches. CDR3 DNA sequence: TGCGCCAGCAGCGCACAGCTACAGGGGGCGAATCAATACAATGAGCAGTTCTTC. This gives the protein CASSAQLQGANQYNEQFF.

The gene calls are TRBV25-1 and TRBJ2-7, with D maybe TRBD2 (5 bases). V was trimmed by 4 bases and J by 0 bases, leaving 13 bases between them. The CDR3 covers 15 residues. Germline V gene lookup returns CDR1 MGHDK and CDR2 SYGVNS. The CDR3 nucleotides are TGTGCCAGCAGTGGCCCCTCGGCGGGCTCCTACGAGCAGTACTTC. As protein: CASSGPSAGSYEQYF.

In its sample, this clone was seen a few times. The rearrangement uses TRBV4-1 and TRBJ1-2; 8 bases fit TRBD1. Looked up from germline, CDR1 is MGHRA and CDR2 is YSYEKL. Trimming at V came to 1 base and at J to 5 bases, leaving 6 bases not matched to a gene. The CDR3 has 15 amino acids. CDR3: CASSQGQGTPYGYTF. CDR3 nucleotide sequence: TGCGCCAGCAGCCAAGGACAGGGGACGCCGTATGGCTACACCTTC.

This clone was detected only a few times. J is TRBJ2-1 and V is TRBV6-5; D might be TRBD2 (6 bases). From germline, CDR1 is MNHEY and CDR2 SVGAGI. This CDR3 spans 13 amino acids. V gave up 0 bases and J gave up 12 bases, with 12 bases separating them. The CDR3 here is CASSYSGGIRQFF. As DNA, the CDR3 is TGTGCCAGCAGTTACTCAGGAGGGATCAGGCAGTTCTTC.

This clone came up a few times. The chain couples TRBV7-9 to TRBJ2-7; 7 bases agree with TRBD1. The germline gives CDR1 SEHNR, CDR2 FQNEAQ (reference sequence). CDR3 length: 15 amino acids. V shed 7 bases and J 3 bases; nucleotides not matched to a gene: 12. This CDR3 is CASTTGVPLLYEQYF. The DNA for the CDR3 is TGTGCCAGCACCACAGGGGTTCCCCTTCTCTACGAGCAGTACTTC.

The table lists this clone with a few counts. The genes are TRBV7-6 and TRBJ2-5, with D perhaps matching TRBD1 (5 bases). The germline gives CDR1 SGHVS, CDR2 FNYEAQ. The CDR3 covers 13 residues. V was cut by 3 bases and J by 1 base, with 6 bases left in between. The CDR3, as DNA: TGTGCCAGCAGCTTTCAGGGCCAAGAGACCCAGTACTTC. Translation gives CASSFQGQETQYF.

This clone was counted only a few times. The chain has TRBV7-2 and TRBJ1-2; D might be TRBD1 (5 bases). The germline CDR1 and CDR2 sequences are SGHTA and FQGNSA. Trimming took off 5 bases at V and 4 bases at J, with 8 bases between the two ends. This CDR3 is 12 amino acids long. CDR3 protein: CASSKQVYGYTF. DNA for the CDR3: TGTGCCAGCAGCAAACAGGTCTATGGCTACACCTTC.

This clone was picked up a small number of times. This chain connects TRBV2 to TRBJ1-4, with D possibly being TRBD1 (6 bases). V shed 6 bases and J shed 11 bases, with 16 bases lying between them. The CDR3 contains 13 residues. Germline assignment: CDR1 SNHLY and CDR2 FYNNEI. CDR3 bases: TGTGCCAGCAGCCTCCGGGACAATCAGAAACTGTTTTTT. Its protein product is CASSLRDNQKLFF.

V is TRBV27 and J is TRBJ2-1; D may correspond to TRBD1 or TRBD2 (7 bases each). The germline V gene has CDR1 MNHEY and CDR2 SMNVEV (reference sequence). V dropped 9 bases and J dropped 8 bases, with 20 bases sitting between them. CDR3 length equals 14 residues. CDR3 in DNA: TGTGCCAGTGGAGGGCAGGGGGGGTACTATGAGCAGTTCTTC. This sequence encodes CASGGQGGYYEQFF.

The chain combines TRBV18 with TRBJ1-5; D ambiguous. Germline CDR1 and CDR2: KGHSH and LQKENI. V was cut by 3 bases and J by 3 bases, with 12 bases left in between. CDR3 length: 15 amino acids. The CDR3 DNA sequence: TGTGCCAGCTCACCTACCTCAGGTAACAATCAGCCCCAGCATTTT. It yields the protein CASSPTSGNNQPQHF.

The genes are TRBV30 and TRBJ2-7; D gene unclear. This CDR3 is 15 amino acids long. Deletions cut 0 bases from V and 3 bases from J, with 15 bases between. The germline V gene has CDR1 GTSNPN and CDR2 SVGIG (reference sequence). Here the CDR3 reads CAWSVRAGMGYEQYF. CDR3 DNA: TGTGCCTGGAGTGTACGGGCAGGTATGGGCTACGAGCAGTACTTC.

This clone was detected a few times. The CDR3 DNA follows: TGTGCCAGCAGCTCCCGCTTGGATACGCAGTATTTT. Encoded protein: CASSSRLDTQYF. The J gene is TRBJ2-3, the V gene TRBV27; no definite D call. V was clipped by 6 bases and J by 6 bases, with 10 bases between them. Germline loops: CDR1 MNHEY, CDR2 SMNVEV (reference sequence). The CDR3 loop spans 12 amino acids.

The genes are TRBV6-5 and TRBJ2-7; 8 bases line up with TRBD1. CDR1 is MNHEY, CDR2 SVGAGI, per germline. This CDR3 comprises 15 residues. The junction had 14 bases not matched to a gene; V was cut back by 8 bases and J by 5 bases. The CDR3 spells CASRASRTGNHEQYF. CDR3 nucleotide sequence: TGTGCCAGCCGCGCCTCCAGGACAGGGAACCACGAGCAGTACTTC.

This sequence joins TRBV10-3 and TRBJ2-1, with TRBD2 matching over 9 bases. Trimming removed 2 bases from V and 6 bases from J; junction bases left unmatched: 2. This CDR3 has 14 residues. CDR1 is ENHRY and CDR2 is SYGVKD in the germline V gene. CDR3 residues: CAISEGLASNEQFF. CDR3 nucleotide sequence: TGTGCCATCAGTGAGGGACTAGCGTCCAATGAGCAGTTCTTC.

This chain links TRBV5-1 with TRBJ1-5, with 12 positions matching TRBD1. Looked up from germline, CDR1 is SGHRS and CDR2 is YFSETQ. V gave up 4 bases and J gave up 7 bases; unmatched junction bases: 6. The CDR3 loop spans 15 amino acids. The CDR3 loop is CASSIGTGGGQPQHF. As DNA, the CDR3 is TGCGCCAGCAGCATTGGGACAGGGGGCGGACAGCCCCAGCATTTT.